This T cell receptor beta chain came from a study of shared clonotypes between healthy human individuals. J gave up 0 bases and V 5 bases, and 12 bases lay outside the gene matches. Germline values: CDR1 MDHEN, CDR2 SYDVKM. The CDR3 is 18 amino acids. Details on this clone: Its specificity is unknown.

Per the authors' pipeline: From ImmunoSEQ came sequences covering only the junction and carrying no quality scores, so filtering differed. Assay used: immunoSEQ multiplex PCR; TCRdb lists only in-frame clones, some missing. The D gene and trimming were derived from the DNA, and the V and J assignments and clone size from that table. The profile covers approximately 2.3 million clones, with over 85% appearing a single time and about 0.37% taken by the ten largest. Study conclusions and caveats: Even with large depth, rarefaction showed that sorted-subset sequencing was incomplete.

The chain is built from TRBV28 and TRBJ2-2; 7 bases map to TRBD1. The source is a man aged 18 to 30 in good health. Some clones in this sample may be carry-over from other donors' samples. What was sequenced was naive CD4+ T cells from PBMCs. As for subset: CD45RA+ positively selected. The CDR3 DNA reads TGTGCCAGCAGTCCACTCCCGATGACAGGGCCGAACACCGGGGAGCTGTTTTTT. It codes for CASSPLPMTGPNTGELFF.